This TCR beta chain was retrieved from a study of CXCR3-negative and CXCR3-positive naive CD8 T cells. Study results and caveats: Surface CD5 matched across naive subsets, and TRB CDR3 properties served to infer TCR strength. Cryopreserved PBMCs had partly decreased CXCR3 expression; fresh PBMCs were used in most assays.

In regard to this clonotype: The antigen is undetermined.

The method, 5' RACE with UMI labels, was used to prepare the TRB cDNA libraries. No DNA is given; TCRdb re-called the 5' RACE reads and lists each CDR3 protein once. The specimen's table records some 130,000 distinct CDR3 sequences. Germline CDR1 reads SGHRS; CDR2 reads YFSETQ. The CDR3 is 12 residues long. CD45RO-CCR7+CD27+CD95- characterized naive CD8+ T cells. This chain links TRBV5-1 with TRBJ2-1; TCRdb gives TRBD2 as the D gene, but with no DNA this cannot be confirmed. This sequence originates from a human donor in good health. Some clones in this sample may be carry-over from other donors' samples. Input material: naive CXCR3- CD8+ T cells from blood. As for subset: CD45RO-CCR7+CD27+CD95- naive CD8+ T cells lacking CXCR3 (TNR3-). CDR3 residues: CASGPVGGEQFF.